Described below is a single T cell receptor (beta chain) sequence and its context. These data come from a study of blood T cell repertoires in COVID-19. Between the trimmed V and J ends, which lost 4 bases and 5 bases, there was a span of 11 bases. The germline V gene has CDR1 SQVTM and CDR2 ANQGSEA. The CDR3 spans 12 residues. This table comes from immunoSEQ multiplex PCR, and its TCRdb copy is limited to in-frame clones, with some not included. This sample yields approximately 260,000 clones, of which about 86% are seen a single time; approximately 4% belongs to the top ten. The rearrangement uses TRBV29-1 and TRBJ2-5; perhaps TRBD2 as D (5 bases). This sequence was found in a man aged 25-45 years with acute COVID-19. The sample taken for sequencing was PBMCs or T cells enriched from blood (not recorded which). In DNA form, the CDR3 reads TGCAGCGTTGTAGGAGGAGCGGAGACCCAGTACTTC. Translated: CSVVGGAETQYF.